The 10 T cell receptor beta chains below all came from one sample that was sequenced in a study of blood T cell repertoires in COVID-19. Profiling relied on immunoSEQ multiplex PCR, and the TCRdb table lists in-frame clones only, not all of them. The sample shows around 200,000 clones, around 85% of them seen only once. Sequenced: peripheral blood. Every receptor here comes from a man aged 35 to 55 with acute or convalescent COVID-19.

J is TRBJ2-7 and V is TRBV9; no clear D gene. V lost 0 bases, J lost 3 bases, and 7 bases lay in between. The CDR3 has 13 amino acids. Germline CDR1 and CDR2: SGDLS and YYNGEE. The CDR3 DNA reads TGTGCCAGCAGCGTAGTTCCAGACTACGAGCAGTACTTC. The encoded protein is CASSVVPDYEQYF.

The chain recombines TRBV28 with TRBJ2-1, with TRBD2 identical over 12 bases. CDR1 is MDHEN and CDR2 is SYDVKM in the germline V gene. The length of the CDR3 is 19 residues. The J segment lost 0 bases and the V segment lost 1 base, leaving 7 bases of the junction unmatched. The CDR3 sequence: CASSLSRLAGASSYNEQFF. In DNA, the CDR3 is TGTGCCAGCAGTTTATCGAGACTAGCGGGGGCGAGCTCCTACAATGAGCAGTTCTTC.

This chain connects TRBV19 to TRBJ2-3; D might be TRBD2 (6 bases). The CDR3 runs 15 residues. Germline CDR1 LNHDA, CDR2 SQIVND (reference sequence). The V gene lost 6 bases and the J gene lost 5 bases, with 18 bases spanning the gap. CDR3 in DNA: TGTGCCAGTAGCCTCTTGGGGACTGAGGGAGATACGCAGTATTTT. Its translation is CASSLLGTEGDTQYF.

The chain uses TRBV19 and TRBJ1-2; 7 bases fit TRBD1. V lost 6 bases and J lost 0; bases outside the gene matches: 10. There are 16 residues in the CDR3. The V gene's germline CDR1 is LNHDA and CDR2 SQIVND (reference sequence). The CDR3 coding sequence is TGTGCCAGTAGCCGACGACAGGGCCTTACTAACTATGGCTACACCTTC. Translation: CASSRRQGLTNYGYTF.

V is TRBV28 and J is TRBJ2-1; a weak D match, TRBD2 (6 bases). The CDR3 totals 14 residues. Trimming removed 5 bases from V and 8 bases from J, with 16 bases in between. CDR1 and CDR2 from the germline V gene are MDHEN and SYDVKM. CDR3 residues: CASSPLGWEDEQFF. DNA of the CDR3: TGTGCCAGCAGTCCCTTGGGCTGGGAGGATGAGCAGTTCTTC.

V is TRBV27 and J is TRBJ2-7; 10 bases are shared with TRBD1. V shed 5 bases, J shed 6 bases, and the junction held 10 bases outside the gene matches. Germline V gene sequence: CDR1 MNHEY, CDR2 SMNVEV (reference sequence). The CDR3 has 15 amino acids. The CDR3 protein is CASSPLGTGEAEQYF. As DNA, the CDR3 is TGTGCCAGCAGTCCACTCGGGACAGGGGAGGCCGAGCAGTACTTC.

This clone came up once. The chain has TRBV3-1 (or the pseudogene TRBV3-2) and TRBJ2-5; 16 bases map to TRBD2. Germline CDR1 LGHDT, CDR2 YNNKEL (reference sequence). The CDR3 runs 19 residues. V lost 4 bases to trimming and J lost 4 bases; unmatched junction nucleotides: 12. This chain's CDR3 is CASSPPGGTSGGGRETQYF. Written as DNA, the CDR3 is TGTGCCAGCAGCCCCCCAGGAGGGACTAGCGGGGGGGGGAGAGAGACCCAGTACTTC.

This rearrangement joins TRBV7-3 to TRBJ2-5, with a possible D match to TRBD2 (6 bases). The V gene lost 2 bases and the J gene lost 7 bases, with 17 bases spanning the gap. CDR1 and CDR2 (germline): SGHTA, FQGTGA. CDR3 size: 15 residues. The CDR3 is CASSLGSYAGGTQYF. In DNA form, the CDR3 reads TGTGCCAGCAGCTTAGGTTCATACGCCGGGGGGACCCAGTACTTC.

The chain has TRBV19 and TRBJ1-1, with TRBD1 as a possible D gene (6 bases). This CDR3 is built from 15 residues. V lost 7 bases and J lost 3, with 18 bases in between. Germline V gives CDR1 LNHDA, CDR2 SQIVND (reference sequence). The CDR3 spells CASKPSGATYTEAFF. DNA for the CDR3: TGTGCCAGTAAACCCTCAGGGGCGACGTACACTGAAGCTTTCTTT.

J is TRBJ2-1 and V is TRBV5-8; 14 bases fit TRBD2. Losses at the gene ends were 4 bases for V and 7 bases for J; bases not matched to a gene: 4. The germline V gene encodes CDR1 SGHTS and CDR2 YDEGEE. The CDR3 has 15 residues. CDR3 in DNA: TGTGCCAGCAGCCTAGGGACTAGCGGGAGTAATGAGCAGTTCTTC. Translation: CASSLGTSGSNEQFF.